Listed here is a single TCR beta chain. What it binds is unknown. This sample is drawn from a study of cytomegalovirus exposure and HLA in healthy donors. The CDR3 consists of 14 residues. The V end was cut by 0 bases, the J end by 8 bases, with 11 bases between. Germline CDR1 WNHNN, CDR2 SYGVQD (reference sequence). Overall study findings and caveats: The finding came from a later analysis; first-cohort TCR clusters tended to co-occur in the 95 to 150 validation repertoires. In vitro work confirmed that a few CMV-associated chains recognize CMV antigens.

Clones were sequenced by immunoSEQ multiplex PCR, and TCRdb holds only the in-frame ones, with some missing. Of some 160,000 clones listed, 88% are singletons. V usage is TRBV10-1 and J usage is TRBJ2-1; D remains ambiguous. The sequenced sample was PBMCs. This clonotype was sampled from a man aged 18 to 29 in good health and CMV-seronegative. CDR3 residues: CASSESASRDEQFF. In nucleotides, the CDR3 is TGCGCCAGCAGTGAGTCTGCTAGTCGAGATGAGCAGTTCTTC.